A single sample is the source of the 25 T cell receptor beta chains below, sequenced in a study of sequential checkpoint blockade in melanoma. The table came from immunoSEQ multiplex PCR; TCRdb's copy has only in-frame clones and leaves some out. This sample has about 3,000 clones, with 20% to 25% found just once. Treatment of the sample: randomized to nivolumab then ipilimumab (arm A) or the reverse (arm B). This specimen consisted of tumor tissue (inferred from file names), obtained from a patient given nivolumab and ipilimumab in sequence. The source is a human donor with melanoma.

This CDR3 is CASSITGPPMPDTQYF. CDR3 in DNA: TGTGCCAGTAGTATAACGGGTCCTCCCATGCCCGATACGCAGTATTTT. The chain links TRBV19 to TRBJ2-3, with unresolved D. Germline CDR1 LNHDA, CDR2 SQIVND (reference sequence). V was cut by 2 bases and J by 6 bases, with 18 bases left in between. The CDR3 runs 16 residues.

The V and J genes are TRBV28 and TRBJ2-6, with 10 bases aligning to TRBD1. Germline CDR1 reads MDHEN; CDR2 reads SYDVKM. The J segment lost 4 bases and the V segment lost 7 bases, leaving 4 bases of the junction unmatched. This CDR3 comprises 15 residues. The CDR3 DNA reads as TGTGCCAGCAAGGACAGGGGGTCCGGGGCCAACGTCCTGACTTTC. Amino acid sequence: CASKDRGSGANVLTF.

Judged by abundance, this clone is medium-sized. The chain combines TRBV6-8 with TRBJ2-3; 11 bases are shared with TRBD1. From germline, CDR1 is MNHGY and CDR2 SAAAGT. CDR3 length: 15 amino acids. After removal of 5 bases from V and 4 bases from J, the junction contained 5 bases not matched to a gene. The chain's CDR3 is CASSDGTGGSDTQYF. The CDR3 DNA reads as TGTGCCAGCAGTGACGGGACAGGGGGTTCAGATACGCAGTATTTT.

This clone rates as medium-sized (0.01 to 0.1%). The J gene is TRBJ1-4, the V gene TRBV6-8; 10 bases match TRBD1. With V trimmed by 6 bases and J by 6 bases, 7 bases remained unmatched. The CDR3 contains 15 residues. Germline V CDR1 and CDR2: MNHGY, SAAAGT. CDR3 amino acids: CASRAPTGGHEKLFF. DNA of the CDR3: TGTGCCAGCAGGGCCCCGACAGGGGGCCATGAAAAACTGTTTTTT.

This clone was seen a handful of times. The chain carries TRBV15 and TRBJ2-1; 10 nucleotides agree with TRBD2. CDR1 and CDR2 from the germline V gene are LNHNV and YYDKDF (reference sequence). This CDR3 comprises 16 residues. The ends lost 1 base at V and 4 bases at J; junction bases unmatched: 4. The CDR3 nucleotides read TGTGCCACCAGCAGAGTGGCTAGCGGGGGTTACAATGAGCAGTTCTTC. Residues: CATSRVASGGYNEQFF. Using reference TRBV15 and TRBJ2-1 for the parts outside the CDR3, the full variable domain is DAMVIQNPRYQVTQFGKPVTLSCSQTLNHNVMYWYQQKSSQAPKLLFHYYDKDFNNEADTPDNFQSRRPNTSFCFLDIRSPGLGDTAMYLCATSRVASGGYNEQFFGPGTRLTVL.

This chain joins TRBV28 and TRBJ2-5; D possibly uses TRBD1 or TRBD2 (5 bases each). The germline V gene has CDR1 MDHEN and CDR2 SYDVKM. The ends were cut back, 2 bases at V and 4 bases at J, with 14 bases in the middle. The CDR3 has 15 amino acids. CDR3 DNA sequence: TGTGCCAGCAGTTTAATAGGCAGGGACCGAGAGACCCAGTACTTC. Translated, it gives CASSLIGRDRETQYF.

This chain links TRBV19 with TRBJ1-1, with 8 bases aligning to TRBD1. Germline V gene data show CDR1 as LNHDA and CDR2 as SQIVND (reference sequence). The ends lost 7 bases at V and 4 bases at J; junction bases unmatched: 14. There are 16 residues in the CDR3. Written as DNA, the CDR3 is TGTGCCAGTATGGGAAGGGACAGGAAACGATTCACTGAAGCTTTCTTT. As protein: CASMGRDRKRFTEAFF.

The DNA of the CDR3 is TGTGCCAGCATGTCTAGCGGGGGGTCTTCCGGGGAGCTGTTTTTT. As protein: CASMSSGGSSGELFF. This chain connects TRBV12-5 to TRBJ2-2, with TRBD2 matching over 11 bases. The CDR3 covers 15 residues. Germline V lookup: CDR1 LGHNT, CDR2 FRNRAP.

This chain uses TRBV30 with TRBJ2-7; TRBD2 aligns across 7 bases. With V trimmed by 0 bases and J by 4 bases, 3 bases remained unmatched. The germline V gene has CDR1 GTSNPN and CDR2 SVGIG (reference sequence). This CDR3 region has 13 residues. The CDR3 region has the DNA TGTGCCTGGAGTGTAGGCGGGAGATACGAGCAGTACTTC. It encodes CAWSVGGRYEQYF.

V gene TRBV6-8 combines with J gene TRBJ1-2; TRBD1 is a possible D gene (6 bases). The CDR3 runs 13 residues. Per the germline V gene, CDR1 is MNHGY and CDR2 is SAAAGT. The germline V and J ends were trimmed by 6 bases and 8 bases, with 16 bases remaining between them. CDR3 loop: CASRAAGGGGYTF. The CDR3 DNA is TGTGCCAGCAGAGCAGCTGGGGGGGGCGGCTACACCTTC.

V usage is TRBV29-1 and J usage is TRBJ2-1; 8 positions match TRBD1. V dropped 3 bases and J dropped 7; count of bases not matched to a gene: 8. The CDR3 contains 14 residues. Germline assignment: CDR1 SQVTM and CDR2 ANQGSEA. CDR3 loop: CSVDLGQAKNEQFF. CDR3 nucleotide sequence: TGCAGCGTTGATCTGGGACAGGCGAAGAATGAGCAGTTCTTC.

This clone turned up a few times. This chain joins TRBV14 and TRBJ2-1, with D perhaps TRBD2 (5 bases). Germline-derived CDR1 and CDR2 are SGHDN and FVKESK. V gave up 4 bases and J gave up 5 bases, with 9 bases separating them. This CDR3 has 13 amino acids. The CDR3 loop is CASSPGSHNEQFF. In DNA form, the CDR3 reads TGTGCCAGCAGCCCGGGGAGCCACAATGAGCAGTTCTTC.

This clone rates as medium-sized (0.01 to 0.1%). The gene calls are TRBV6-8 and TRBJ2-7, with D perhaps matching TRBD1 (7 bases). The CDR3 has 14 residues. CDR1 MNHGY and CDR2 SAAAGT come from the germline V gene. V was pared by 10 bases and J by 3 bases, with 19 bases between. The DNA of the CDR3 is TGTGCCATCGGGCAGGCGGGACAGATCTACGAGCAGTACTTC. Protein sequence: CAIGQAGQIYEQYF.

The chain recombines TRBV30 with TRBJ2-2, with 8 bases that match TRBD2. The CDR3 extends over 15 amino acids. Germline-derived CDR1 and CDR2 are GTSNPN and SVGIG (reference sequence). V trimming: 3 bases; J trimming: 1 base; junction bases outside the gene matches: 4. The CDR3: CAWRIAGLNTGELFF. CDR3 in DNA: TGTGCCTGGAGGATAGCGGGGCTGAACACCGGGGAGCTGTTTTTT.

The chain carries TRBV28 and TRBJ2-6; maybe TRBD1 (5 bases). Between the trimmed V and J ends, which lost 5 bases and 0 bases, there was a span of 11 bases. The germline V gene has CDR1 MDHEN and CDR2 SYDVKM. This CDR3 is built from 16 residues. The CDR3 sequence: CASSGTGSSGANVLTF. DNA of the CDR3: TGTGCCAGCAGTGGAACAGGATCCTCTGGGGCCAACGTCCTGACTTTC.

This clone has ten or more counts. The genes are TRBV11-3 and TRBJ1-2, with 7 bases matching TRBD1. Unmatched junction bases numbered 12, after V lost 3 bases and J lost 5 bases. The CDR3 extends over 16 amino acids. The germline V gene has CDR1 SGHNT and CDR2 YENEEA. The CDR3 sequence is CASSFSRDRVSYGYTF. DNA of the CDR3: TGTGCCAGCAGCTTTTCCCGGGACAGAGTTTCTTATGGCTACACCTTC.

This chain links TRBV6-1 with TRBJ2-7; D unresolved. V lost 1 base and J lost 3, with 10 bases in between. CDR1 is MNHNS and CDR2 is SASEGT in the germline V gene. This CDR3 spans 14 amino acids. The CDR3 loop reads CASSEETIHYEQYF. Written as DNA, the CDR3 is TGTGCCAGCAGTGAAGAGACAATCCACTACGAGCAGTACTTC.

This clone was recorded many times. This chain links TRBV11-3 with TRBJ2-5, with 12 positions matching TRBD2. Germline CDR1 reads SGHNT; CDR2 reads YENEEA. This CDR3 spans 15 amino acids. V shed 5 bases, J shed 5 bases, and the junction held 6 bases outside the gene matches. DNA for the CDR3: TGTGCCAGCAGCGCTAGCGGGGGGGCTGGGGAGACCCAGTACTTC. Translation gives CASSASGGAGETQYF.

By share, this clone counts as medium-sized. The V and J genes are TRBV19 and TRBJ2-1, with D possibly being TRBD2 (5 bases). The CDR3 consists of 16 residues. V lost 6 bases, J lost 0 bases, and 15 bases lay in between. In germline, CDR1 is LNHDA, CDR2 SQIVND (reference sequence). DNA for the CDR3: TGTGCCAGTAGAAAGGCGGCGGGCAGCTCCTACAATGAGCAGTTCTTC. Amino acids: CASRKAAGSSYNEQFF.

This clone was seen at least ten times. The rearrangement uses TRBV23-1 and TRBJ2-1; 13 bases align to TRBD2. TRBV23-1 is sorted into the ORF group, with uncertain function. The V and J ends lost 6 bases and 7 bases, in that order; junction bases with no gene match: 12. The CDR3 runs 17 residues. The CDR3 nucleotides are TGCGCCAGCAGCACACCACTAGCGGGAGGGCCTAAGAATGAGCAGTTCTTC. Protein product: CASSTPLAGGPKNEQFF.

This clone was recorded a few times. This rearrangement joins TRBV11-3 to TRBJ2-7; no definite D call. The CDR3 is 14 residues long. From germline, CDR1 is SGHNT and CDR2 YENEEA. Trimming took 2 bases from V and 2 from J, leaving 10 bases between them. The CDR3 DNA is TGTGCCAGCAGCTTAAATAGAGGAGCCTACGAGCAGTACTTC. This encodes CASSLNRGAYEQYF.

This clone was counted between two and nine times. The CDR3: CASSQVIGNYEQYF. The CDR3 DNA sequence: TGTGCCAGCAGCCAAGTGATCGGAAACTACGAGCAGTACTTC. This rearrangement joins TRBV14 to TRBJ2-7; D not resolved. Trimming removed 1 base at V and 3 bases at J, with 10 bases between. Germline V gives CDR1 SGHDN, CDR2 FVKESK. The CDR3 consists of 14 residues.

By share of the sample, this clone is medium-sized. The CDR3: CATGQGTDTQYF. CDR3 nucleotide sequence: TGTGCCACCGGACAGGGAACAGATACGCAGTATTTT. The rearrangement links TRBV6-8 to TRBJ2-3; 8 bases line up with TRBD1. The J segment lost 3 bases and the V segment lost 10 bases, leaving 3 bases of the junction unmatched. CDR3 length: 12 amino acids. CDR1 is MNHGY and CDR2 is SAAAGT in the germline V gene.

The chain combines TRBV6-8 with TRBJ1-3; D is perhaps TRBD1 (6 bases). The CDR3 extends over 15 amino acids. Trimming pared 2 bases from V and 4 bases from J, leaving 12 bases between. Germline V gene data show CDR1 as MNHGY and CDR2 as SAAAGT. The CDR3 sequence: CASSYVQGSGNTIYF. CDR3 sequence (DNA): TGTGCCAGCAGTTACGTGCAGGGGTCGGGAAACACCATATATTTT.

The V call is TRBV18, the J call TRBJ2-1; 10 bases align to TRBD2. CDR1 is KGHSH, CDR2 LQKENI, per germline. V shed 0 bases and J 10 bases; nucleotides not matched to a gene: 9. This CDR3 is 16 amino acids long. As DNA, the CDR3 is TGTGCCAGCTCACCACCCGGGTTAGCGGGGGGTTGGGAGCAGTTCTTC. This encodes CASSPPGLAGGWEQFF. Looking up the rest from reference TRBV18 and TRBJ2-1 gives the full variable domain: NAGVMQNPRHLVRRRGQEARLRCSPMKGHSHVYWYRQLPEEGLKFMVYLQKENIIDESGMPKERFSAEFPKEGPSILRIQQVVRGDSAAYFCASSPPGLAGGWEQFFGPGTRLTVL.